This T cell receptor beta chain was captured in a study of T cell repertoires in cytomegalovirus infection. TCRdb ran MiXCR on the reads and lists one entry per CDR3 protein. The table shows 250,000 to 300,000 distinct CDR3 sequences, with roughly 15% occurring only once. CDR1 and CDR2 from the germline V gene are SGHRS and YFSETQ. V shed 4 bases and J shed 0 bases, with 16 bases lying between them. The length of the CDR3 is 16 residues. This clonotype was seen more than once but under ten times. Its antigen is undetermined. General study results and limits: Predominance within the ex vivo response was attributable to HLA-C-restricted CMV-specific TCR beta clonotypes.

The clonotype comes from a human donor in good health (CMV status not recorded). Some clones in this sample may be carry-over from other donors' samples. V gene TRBV5-1 combines with J gene TRBJ1-1; TRBD1 might be the D (6 bases). Material: PBMCs. DNA of the CDR3: TGCGCCAGCAGCGTTACCGGGACACAGATGAACACTGAAGCTTTCTTT. Translation: CASSVTGTQMNTEAFF.